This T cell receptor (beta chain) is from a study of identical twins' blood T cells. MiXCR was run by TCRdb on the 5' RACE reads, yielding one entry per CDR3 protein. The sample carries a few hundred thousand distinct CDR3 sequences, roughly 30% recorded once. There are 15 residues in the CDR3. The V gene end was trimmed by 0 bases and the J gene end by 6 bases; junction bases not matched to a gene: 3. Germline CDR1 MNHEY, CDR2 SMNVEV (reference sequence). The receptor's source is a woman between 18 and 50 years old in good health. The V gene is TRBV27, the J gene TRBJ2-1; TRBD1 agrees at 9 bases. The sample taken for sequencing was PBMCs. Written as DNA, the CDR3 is TGTGCCAGCAGTTTATCGGGACAGGGTGGCAATGAGCAGTTCTTC. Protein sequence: CASSLSGQGGNEQFF.